The clone carrying this T cell receptor (beta chain) was observed a few times. Its cognate antigen is unknown. This specimen belongs to a study of T-cell reconstitution after alpha-beta-depleted transplantation in children. Study outcomes and limitations: It was newly produced T cells that mostly accounted for T-cell counts and diversity one year after transplant. About two months after transplant, alpha-beta T cells reportedly came from several hundred expanded graft clones. Surviving thymic progenitors and recipient T cells were the source of high TCRbeta diversity at day 60 in some patients.

The TCRbeta library incorporated unique molecular identifiers. MiXCR, applied by TCRdb to the PCR reads, yields one record per CDR3 protein. The data show about 980,000 distinct CDR3 sequences, about 29% seen once. The germline V and J ends were trimmed by 1 base and 4 bases, with 10 bases remaining between them. Germline V gene lookup returns CDR1 MGHDK and CDR2 SYGVNS. The CDR3 totals 15 residues. The TCR was taken from a boy under three years old who had a stem cell transplant for SCID, so the T cells may come from the graft donor. V is TRBV25-1 and J is TRBJ2-2; TRBD2 might be the D (6 bases). This specimen consisted of PBMCs, mostly from graft donor cells, obtained 360 days after TCRalphabeta/CD19-depleted stem cell transplant. The CDR3 nucleotides are TGTGCCAGCAGTGAATTGTCCGGGGGCACCGGGGAGCTGTTTTTT. It yields the protein CASSELSGGTGELFF.